This T cell receptor (beta chain) was recovered during a study of shared clonotypes between healthy human individuals. Study details: Three CD4 naive, three CD4 memory, two CD8 naive and one CD8 memory plate were used per donor. Study-wide points: What rarefaction showed was incomplete sorted-subset sequencing despite large depth.

Naive CD8 cells were CD45RO-negative, positively selected for CCR7, excluding terminally differentiated effector memory CD45RA+ cells. An even split of each subset's genomic DNA across several immunoSEQ plates was performed. The table came from immunoSEQ multiplex PCR; TCRdb's copy has only in-frame clones and leaves some out. The data show some 2.1 million clones, with around 93% seen just once and about 1.6% held by the top ten. In this sample, this clone turned up a few times. Antigen: not known. This clonotype was obtained from a man aged 18-30 years in good health. Some clones in this sample may be carry-over from other donors' samples. The sequenced material came from naive CD8+ T cells from PBMCs.

CDR3: CAWSEPGGANGYTF. CDR3 coding DNA: TGTGCCTGGAGTGAACCAGGGGGCGCAAACGGCTACACCTTC. V gene TRBV30 combines with J gene TRBJ1-2, with 8 bases lining up with TRBD1. The germline CDR1 and CDR2 sequences are GTSNPN and SVGIG (reference sequence). This CDR3 is built from 14 residues. V lost 1 base and J lost 8; bases outside the gene matches: 9.